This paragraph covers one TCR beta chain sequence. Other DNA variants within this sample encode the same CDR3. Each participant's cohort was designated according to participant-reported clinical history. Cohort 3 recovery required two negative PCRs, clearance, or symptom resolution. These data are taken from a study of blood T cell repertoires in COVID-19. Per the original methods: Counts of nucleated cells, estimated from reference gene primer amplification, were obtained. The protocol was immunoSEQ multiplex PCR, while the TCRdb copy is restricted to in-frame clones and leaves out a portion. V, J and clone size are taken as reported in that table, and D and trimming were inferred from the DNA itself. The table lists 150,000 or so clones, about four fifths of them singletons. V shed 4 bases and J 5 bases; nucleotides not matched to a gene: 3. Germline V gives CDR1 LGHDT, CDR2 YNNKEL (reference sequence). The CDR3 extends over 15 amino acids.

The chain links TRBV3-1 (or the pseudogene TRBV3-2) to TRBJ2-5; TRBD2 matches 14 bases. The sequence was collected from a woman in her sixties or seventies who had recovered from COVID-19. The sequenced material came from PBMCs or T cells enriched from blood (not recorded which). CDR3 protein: CASSRLAGGKETQYF. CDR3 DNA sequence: TGTGCCAGCAGCCGACTAGCGGGGGGGAAGGAGACCCAGTACTTC.